The 22 T cell receptor beta chains listed next were all sequenced from one sample in a study of T cells after yellow fever vaccination. TCRdb recomputed calls from the 5' RACE reads with MiXCR, one row per CDR3 protein. The table lists 300,000 to 350,000 distinct CDR3 sequences, approximately 4% of them singletons. This sample comprised PBMCs, obtained 5 days after the yellow fever booster vaccination. These receptors were collected from a young man who received the YFV17D yellow fever vaccine.

This chain connects TRBV30 to TRBJ2-5; TRBD1 matches at 7 bases. With 1 base clipped from V and 14 bases from J, the junction kept 10 bases outside the gene matches. Germline loops: CDR1 GTSNPN, CDR2 SVGIG (reference sequence). The CDR3 contains 12 residues. The DNA for the CDR3 is TGTGCCTGGAGTGACCAGTCGGACAGGCGATACTTC. It codes for CAWSDQSDRRYF.

The J gene is TRBJ1-2, the V gene TRBV4-1; D is unresolved. Trimming took 5 bases from V and 5 from J, leaving 27 bases between them. Germline V gene lookup returns CDR1 MGHRA and CDR2 YSYEKL. This CDR3 has 18 amino acids. The DNA for the CDR3 is TGCGCCAGCAGCTACCGATGGGTGGGGTCAGACGGGGATTATGGCTACACCTTC. Protein product: CASSYRWVGSDGDYGYTF.

This clonotype was counted ten times or more. The gene calls are TRBV4-2 and TRBJ2-6, with 7 bases aligning to TRBD1. V was clipped by 1 base and J by 3 bases; unmatched bases: 0. The length of the CDR3 is 15 residues. Germline loops: CDR1 LGHNA, CDR2 YNFKEQ. As DNA, the CDR3 is TGTGCCAGCAGCCAAGGACAGGGTGGGGCCAACGTCCTGACTTTC. Its translation: CASSQGQGGANVLTF.

This clonotype has ten or more counts. This sequence joins TRBV5-1 and TRBJ2-2, with D hard to call. Trimming removed 2 bases from V and 2 bases from J, with 7 bases in between. The CDR3 contains 14 residues. Germline lookup yields CDR1 SGHRS and CDR2 YFSETQ. Here the CDR3 reads CASSFGVNTGELFF. The CDR3 coding sequence is TGCGCCAGCAGCTTTGGGGTAAACACCGGGGAGCTGTTTTTT.

This clonotype was counted many times. The chain is built from TRBV7-9 and TRBJ1-4, with TRBD1 as a possible D gene (5 bases). The CDR3 consists of 16 residues. The V gene lost 1 base and the J gene lost 10 bases, with 19 bases spanning the gap. CDR1 SEHNR and CDR2 FQNEAQ come from the germline V gene (reference sequence). CDR3 DNA: TGTGCCAGCAGCTTAGACCGCCGACGGGGGGAGGGAAAACTGTTTTTT. It specifies CASSLDRRRGEGKLFF.

In this sample, this clonotype turned up a few times. The CDR3 here is CASTWDEFTDTQYF. CDR3 coding DNA: TGTGCCAGCACCTGGGACGAATTCACAGATACGCAGTATTTT. This chain joins TRBV6-1 and TRBJ2-3; either TRBD1 or TRBD2 may fit D (5 bases each). Germline CDR1 is MNHNS and CDR2 is SASEGT. The CDR3 spans 14 residues. Trimming cost V 7 bases and J 2 bases, with 13 bases left between them.

This chain joins TRBV6-2 or TRBV6-3 and TRBJ1-6; D is ambiguous. Trimming took 0 bases from V and 6 from J, leaving 9 bases between them. Germline lookup yields CDR1 MNHEY and CDR2 SVGEGT. The CDR3 consists of 15 residues. In DNA form, the CDR3 reads TGTGCCAGCAGTTACTCGATACGGGGTAATTCACCCCTCCACTTT. Translating gives CASSYSIRGNSPLHF.

This clonotype was recorded a few times. The rearrangement links TRBV3-1 to TRBJ2-3; D remains ambiguous. Germline CDR1 is LGHDT and CDR2 is YNNKEL (reference sequence). The V and J ends lost 4 bases and 2 bases respectively, with 10 bases between them. The CDR3 runs 14 residues. The CDR3 is CASSPLASTDTQYF. CDR3 sequence (DNA): TGTGCCAGCAGCCCCCTCGCATCCACAGATACGCAGTATTTT.

This clonotype was counted a few times. The rearrangement links TRBV28 to TRBJ1-2; TRBD1 agrees at 9 bases. The CDR3 is 16 residues long. V shed 5 bases, J shed 3 bases, and the junction held 10 bases outside the gene matches. Germline V CDR1 and CDR2: MDHEN, SYDVKM. CDR3 sequence (DNA): TGTGCCAGCAGTGGGACAGGGTGGCCTGGGGACTATGGCTACACCTTC. Translated, it gives CASSGTGWPGDYGYTF.

This clonotype has at least ten counts. This chain links TRBV6-5 with TRBJ2-6; D unclear. This CDR3 region has 14 residues. Germline V gives CDR1 MNHEY, CDR2 SVGAGI. The V end was cut by 2 bases, the J end by 0 bases, with 2 bases between. CDR3 region: CASSYRSGANVLTF. CDR3 nucleotide sequence: TGTGCCAGCAGTTACCGCTCTGGGGCCAACGTCCTGACTTTC.

The chain carries TRBV6-6 and TRBJ1-3; TRBD1 agrees at 8 bases. CDR3 length: 16 residues. V was clipped by 8 bases and J by 0 bases; unmatched bases: 9. Germline CDR1 reads MNHNY; CDR2 reads SVGAGI (reference sequence). The CDR3 loop is CASRDRRGLSGNTIYF. CDR3 nucleotide sequence: TGTGCCAGCCGGGACAGGCGAGGACTCTCTGGAAACACCATATATTTT.

In its sample, this clonotype was seen a few times. The rearrangement uses TRBV19 and TRBJ1-1, with D unclear. The CDR3 is 15 residues long. The V end lost 4 bases, the J end lost 4 bases, and 16 bases lay between the germline ends. Germline V CDR1 and CDR2: LNHDA, SQIVND (reference sequence). CDR3 in amino acids: CASSSSGSGITEAFF. The DNA of the CDR3 is TGTGCCAGTAGTAGTAGCGGATCGGGAATCACTGAAGCTTTCTTT.

The chain uses TRBV5-1 and TRBJ1-4, with 7 positions matching TRBD1. The CDR3 contains 14 residues. CDR1 and CDR2 (germline): SGHRS, YFSETQ. Unmatched junction bases numbered 6, after V lost 4 bases and J lost 6 bases. The CDR3 protein is CASSDGTEYEKLFF. Here the CDR3 DNA reads TGCGCCAGCAGCGACGGGACAGAGTATGAAAAACTGTTTTTT.

This clonotype was recorded many times. The V call is TRBV9, the J call TRBJ1-5; D remains unclear. CDR1 SGDLS and CDR2 YYNGEE come from the germline V gene. Trimming took off 3 bases at V and 7 bases at J, with 14 bases between the two ends. CDR3 length equals 14 residues. The CDR3 sequence is CASSAPRWSQPQHF. CDR3 nucleotide sequence: TGTGCCAGCAGCGCTCCCCGTTGGAGCCAGCCCCAGCATTTT.

This clonotype was seen many times. The V call is TRBV2, the J call TRBJ1-3; D is undetermined. The CDR3 runs to 15 residues. The germline CDR1 and CDR2 sequences are SNHLY and FYNNEI. V was cut by 5 bases and J by 0 bases, with 11 bases left in between. The DNA for the CDR3 is TGTGCCAGCAGTCAATTACCGGGCTCTGGAAACACCATATATTTT. Protein sequence: CASSQLPGSGNTIYF.

This clonotype came up a few times. J is TRBJ1-6 and V is TRBV9; tentatively, D is TRBD1 (5 bases). Looked up from germline, CDR1 is SGDLS and CDR2 is YYNGEE. Trimming took off 0 bases at V and 8 bases at J, with 9 bases between the two ends. This CDR3 comprises 14 residues. The CDR3 DNA sequence: TGTGCCAGCAGCGTAGCTGGGGCTGATTCACCCCTCCACTTT. The encoded protein is CASSVAGADSPLHF.

This clonotype was found many times. The chain combines TRBV7-2 with TRBJ1-2; D is perhaps TRBD1 (6 bases). Germline lookup yields CDR1 SGHTA and CDR2 FQGNSA. This CDR3 has 14 amino acids. The germline V and J ends were trimmed by 5 bases and 8 bases, with 18 bases remaining between them. CDR3 coding DNA: TGTGCCAGCAGCCCGACCAACACAGGGTACGGCTACACCTTC. Protein product: CASSPTNTGYGYTF.

The rearrangement links TRBV10-3 to TRBJ2-7; 9 positions match TRBD1. CDR1 and CDR2 from the germline V gene are ENHRY and SYGVKD. This CDR3 has 15 amino acids. V was pared by 6 bases and J by 3 bases, with 9 bases of the junction left unmatched. The CDR3 region is CAISAGTGPGYEQYV. The CDR3 DNA is TGTGCCATCAGCGCGGGGACAGGGCCTGGCTACGAGCAGTACGTC.

This rearrangement joins TRBV11-2 to TRBJ2-5; 10 nucleotides match TRBD2. J gave up 5 bases and V 1 base, and 7 bases lay outside the gene matches. Germline CDR1 SGHAT, CDR2 FQNNGV. The CDR3 is 16 residues long. For the CDR3, the DNA is TGTGCCAGCAGCTTAGGCCGGACTAGCGGTGGGGAGACCCAGTACTTC. This codes for CASSLGRTSGGETQYF. Drawing the rest from reference TRBV11-2 and TRBJ2-5, the complete variable domain is EAGVAQSPRYKIIEKRQSVAFWCNPISGHATLYWYQQILGQGPKLLIQFQNNGVVDDSQLPKDRFSAERLKGVDSTLKIQPAKLEDSAVYLCASSLGRTSGGETQYFGPGTRLLVL.

In its sample, this clonotype was seen a few times. The chain joins TRBV5-6 to TRBJ2-1; 7 bases line up with TRBD1. J was trimmed by 6 bases and V by 4 bases; bases with no gene match: 4. CDR1 is SGHDT, CDR2 YYEEEE, per germline. The CDR3 has 13 residues. The CDR3 DNA follows: TGTGCCAGCAGCCTCTACAGGGGCAATGAGCAGTTCTTC. Protein sequence: CASSLYRGNEQFF.

This clonotype was counted many times. The chain joins TRBV7-2 to TRBJ2-3; D unclear. CDR1 is SGHTA, CDR2 FQGNSA, per germline. V lost 1 base and J lost 2, with 16 bases in between. The CDR3 contains 17 residues. This CDR3 reads CASSLDGGGAITDTQYF. CDR3 in DNA: TGTGCCAGCAGCTTAGATGGTGGCGGCGCCATCACAGATACGCAGTATTTT.

This clonotype turned up a few times. The chain employs TRBV4-1 and TRBJ1-3; D may be TRBD1 (5 bases). This CDR3 is 17 amino acids long. The germline gives CDR1 MGHRA, CDR2 YSYEKL. Between the trimmed V and J ends, which lost 2 bases and 4 bases, there was a span of 18 bases. The CDR3 bases are TGCGCCAGCAGCCAATCTTTGGGCAGGGAAAAAGGAAACACCATATATTTT. Residues: CASSQSLGREKGNTIYF.